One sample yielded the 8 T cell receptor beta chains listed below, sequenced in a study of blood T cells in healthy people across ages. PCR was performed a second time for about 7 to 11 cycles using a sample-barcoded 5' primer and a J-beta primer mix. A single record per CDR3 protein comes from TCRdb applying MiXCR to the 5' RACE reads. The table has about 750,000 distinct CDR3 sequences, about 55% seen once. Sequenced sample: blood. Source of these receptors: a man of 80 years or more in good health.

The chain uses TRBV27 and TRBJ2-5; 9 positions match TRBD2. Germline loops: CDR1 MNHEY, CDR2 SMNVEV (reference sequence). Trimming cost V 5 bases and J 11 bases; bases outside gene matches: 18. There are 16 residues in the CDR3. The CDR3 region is CASSPSGLASYNEQYF. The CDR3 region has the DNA TGTGCCAGCAGTCCATCGGGACTAGCTTCCTACAATGAGCAGTACTTC.

The CDR3 DNA reads as TGCGCCAGCAGCTTGGATGGACTGCGCACAGATACGCAGTATTTT. Its protein is CASSLDGLRTDTQYF. The J gene is TRBJ2-3, the V gene TRBV5-1; D possibly corresponds to TRBD2 (5 bases). There are 15 residues in the CDR3. Germline CDR1 and CDR2: SGHRS and YFSETQ. V gave up 0 bases and J gave up 1 base, with 9 bases separating them.

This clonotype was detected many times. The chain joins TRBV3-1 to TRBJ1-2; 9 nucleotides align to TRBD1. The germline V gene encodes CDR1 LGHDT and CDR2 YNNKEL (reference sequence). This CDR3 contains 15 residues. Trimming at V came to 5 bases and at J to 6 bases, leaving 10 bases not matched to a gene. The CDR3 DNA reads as TGTGCCAGCAGCTACCGGGACAGGGATGGTGATGGCTACACCTTC. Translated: CASSYRDRDGDGYTF.

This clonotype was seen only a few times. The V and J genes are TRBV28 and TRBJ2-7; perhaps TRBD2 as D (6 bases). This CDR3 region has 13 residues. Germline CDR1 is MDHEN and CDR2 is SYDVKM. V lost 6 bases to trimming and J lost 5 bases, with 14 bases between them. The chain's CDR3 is CASRGGGGDEQYF. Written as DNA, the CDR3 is TGTGCCAGCAGGGGGGGAGGAGGAGACGAGCAGTACTTC.

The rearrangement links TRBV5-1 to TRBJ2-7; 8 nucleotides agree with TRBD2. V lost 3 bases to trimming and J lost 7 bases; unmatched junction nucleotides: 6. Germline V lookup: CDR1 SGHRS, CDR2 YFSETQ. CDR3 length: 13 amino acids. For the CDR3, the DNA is TGCGCCAGCAGCTCCGGCGGGAGGTTTGAGCAGTACTTC. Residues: CASSSGGRFEQYF.

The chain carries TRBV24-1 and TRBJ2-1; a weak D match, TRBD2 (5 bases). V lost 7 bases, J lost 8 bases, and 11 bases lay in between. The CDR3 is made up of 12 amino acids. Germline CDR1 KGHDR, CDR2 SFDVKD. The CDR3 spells CATRGGRDEQFF. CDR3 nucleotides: TGTGCCACCAGGGGTGGGCGGGATGAGCAGTTCTTC.

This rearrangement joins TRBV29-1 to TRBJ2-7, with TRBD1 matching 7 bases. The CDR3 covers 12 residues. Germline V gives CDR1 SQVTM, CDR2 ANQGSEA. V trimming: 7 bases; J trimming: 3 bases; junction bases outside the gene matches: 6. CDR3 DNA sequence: TGCAGCGCCGGGACAGTTAACTACGAGCAGTACTTC. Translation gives CSAGTVNYEQYF.

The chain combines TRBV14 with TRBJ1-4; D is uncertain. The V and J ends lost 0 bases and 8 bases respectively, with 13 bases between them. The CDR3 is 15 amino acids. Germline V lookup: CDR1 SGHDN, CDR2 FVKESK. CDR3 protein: CASSQDPHGWEKLFF. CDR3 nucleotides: TGTGCCAGCAGCCAAGACCCCCATGGGTGGGAAAAACTGTTTTTT.